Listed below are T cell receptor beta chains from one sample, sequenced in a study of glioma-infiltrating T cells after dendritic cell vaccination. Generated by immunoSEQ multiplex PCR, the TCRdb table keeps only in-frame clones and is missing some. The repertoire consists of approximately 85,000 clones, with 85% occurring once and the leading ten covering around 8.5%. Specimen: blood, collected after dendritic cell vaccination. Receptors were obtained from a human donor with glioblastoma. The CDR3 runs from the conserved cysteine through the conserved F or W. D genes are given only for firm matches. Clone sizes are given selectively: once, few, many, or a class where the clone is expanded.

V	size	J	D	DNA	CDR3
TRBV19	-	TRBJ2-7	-	TGTGCCAGTAGGGGTCCAGGGGACTACGAGCAGTACTTC	CASRGPGDYEQYF
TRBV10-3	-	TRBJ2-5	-	TGTGCCATCAGTGAGTCGACGCCGACAGGTATGGCAGAGACCCAGTACTTC	CAISESTPTGMAETQYF
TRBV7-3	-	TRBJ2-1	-	TGTGCCAGCAGCTTAACTATAGGGGAAACCTACAATGAGCAGTTCTTC	CASSLTIGETYNEQFF
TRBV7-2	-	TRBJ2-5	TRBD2	TGTGCCAGCAGCTCCAGCGGGGGGTTGCAAGAGACCCAGTACTTC	CASSSSGGLQETQYF
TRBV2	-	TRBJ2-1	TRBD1	TGTGCCAGCAGCCAGGACAGGGCCCCTTACAATGAGCAGTTCTTC	CASSQDRAPYNEQFF
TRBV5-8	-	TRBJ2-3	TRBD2	TGTGCCAGCAGCGGCGGGAGCACTTTCACAGATACGCAGTATTTT	CASSGGSTFTDTQYF
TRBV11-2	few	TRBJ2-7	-	TGTGCCAGCAGCTTAGATCAGGGTTGGTACGAGCAGTACTTC	CASSLDQGWYEQYF
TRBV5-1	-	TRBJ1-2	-	TGCGCCAGCAGCTTGGATGGGGGCCTGGGTGGTGGCTACACCTTC	CASSLDGGLGGGYTF
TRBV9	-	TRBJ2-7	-	TGTGCCAGCAGCGTAGCGCTTCCGGGAGAAAGCTCCTACGAGCAGTACTTC	CASSVALPGESSYEQYF
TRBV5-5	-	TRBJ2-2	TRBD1	TGTGCCAGCAGCAGACAGGGAAAAGAGGGCCCGAACACCGGGGAGCTGTTTTTT	CASSRQGKEGPNTGELFF
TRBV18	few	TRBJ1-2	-	TGTGCCAGCTCCCCATTTCGGACAGCAGACGATGGCTACACCTTC	CASSPFRTADDGYTF
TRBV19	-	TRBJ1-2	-	TGTGCCAGTAGTACGGGGGGGAAGGTTGGCTATGGCTACACCTTC	CASSTGGKVGYGYTF
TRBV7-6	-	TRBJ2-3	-	TGTGCCAGCAGCCGGACATATACAGATACGCAGTATTTT	CASSRTYTDTQYF
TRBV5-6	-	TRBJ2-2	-	TGTGCCAGCAGCAAAGCCGGGGGTGGGGCCGGGGAGCTGTTTTTT	CASSKAGGGAGELFF
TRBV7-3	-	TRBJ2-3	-	TGTGCCAGCAGCTCGTGGAGGGGTCCGGCAGATACGCAGTATTTT	CASSSWRGPADTQYF
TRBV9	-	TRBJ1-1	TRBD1	TGTGCCAGCAGCTACTTACAGGGGGCGCAAACTGAAGCTTTCTTT	CASSYLQGAQTEAFF
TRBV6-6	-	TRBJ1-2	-	TGTGCCAGCAGTTTGAACCCGGGGGGGGGCTACACCTTC	CASSLNPGGGYTF
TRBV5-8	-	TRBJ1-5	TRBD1	TGTGCCAGCAGCTGGGGACAGGGTCGTCAGCCCCAGCATTTT	CASSWGQGRQPQHF
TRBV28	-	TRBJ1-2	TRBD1	TGTGCCAGCAGTTTAGGGACAGGAAGGCGGTATGGCTACACCTTC	CASSLGTGRRYGYTF
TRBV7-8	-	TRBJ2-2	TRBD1	TGTGCCAGCAGCGACAGCAGGGGGCCGGTCGGGGAGCTGTTTTTT	CASSDSRGPVGELFF
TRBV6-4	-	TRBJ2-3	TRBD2	TGTGCCAGCAGTTCCTCCCCAGCGGGAGGGGGGCTAGATACGCAGTATTTT	CASSSSPAGGGLDTQYF
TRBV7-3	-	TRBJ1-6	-	TGTGCCAGCAGCCCCCCTGGGGGCAGGGCGAATTCACCCCTCCACTTT	CASSPPGGRANSPLHF
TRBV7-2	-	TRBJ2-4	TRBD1	TGTGCCAGCAGCTCGGGACAGGGGGCGGTTCTAGCCAAAAACATTCAGTACTTC	CASSSGQGAVLAKNIQYF
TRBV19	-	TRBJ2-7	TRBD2	TGTGCCAGTAGTATGGGGGGGTCCGTCTCCTACGAGCAGTACTTC	CASSMGGSVSYEQYF
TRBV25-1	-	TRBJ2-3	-	TGTGCCAGCAGTGACCCTCTCAGCACAGATACGCAGTATTTT	CASSDPLSTDTQYF
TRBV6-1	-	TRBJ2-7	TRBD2	TGTGCCAGCATGGGACTAGCGGGAGTCTACGAGCAGTACTTC	CASMGLAGVYEQYF
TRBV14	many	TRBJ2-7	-	TGTGCCAGCAGCCAGGCTTACGAGCAGTACTTC	CASSQAYEQYF
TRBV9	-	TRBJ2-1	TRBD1	TGTGCCAGCAGCGTGGACAGGGGGTTTAACAATGAGCAGTTCTTC	CASSVDRGFNNEQFF
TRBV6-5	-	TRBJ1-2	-	TGTGCCAGCAGTTCCGGACAGAGGGCTGGCTACACCTTC	CASSSGQRAGYTF
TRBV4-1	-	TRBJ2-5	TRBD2	TGCGCCAGCAGCCAAGATACTAGCGGAGACCAAGAGACCCAGTACTTC	CASSQDTSGDQETQYF
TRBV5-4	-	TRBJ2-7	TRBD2	TGTGCCAGCAGCCCGGGGGGGGAGAATACCTACGAGCAGTACTTC	CASSPGGENTYEQYF
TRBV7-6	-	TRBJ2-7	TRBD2	TGTGCCAGTACTAGCGGAAGCTCCTACGAGCAGTACTTC	CASTSGSSYEQYF
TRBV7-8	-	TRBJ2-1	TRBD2	TGTGCCAGCAGCCCCATGAGGGTAGCGGGGGGTTACAATGAGCAGTTCTTC	CASSPMRVAGGYNEQFF
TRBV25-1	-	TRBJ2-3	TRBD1	TGTGCCAGCAGTGAAAGGGACAGGGAAACGGGTCCAGATACGCAGTATTTT	CASSERDRETGPDTQYF
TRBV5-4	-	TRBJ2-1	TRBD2	TGTGCCAGCAGCTTGGAACTAGCGGCCGACAATGAGCAGTTCTTC	CASSLELAADNEQFF
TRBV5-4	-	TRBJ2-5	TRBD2	TGTGCCAGCAGCTCGGTGACTAGCGGGGGCCAAGAGACCCAGTACTTC	CASSSVTSGGQETQYF
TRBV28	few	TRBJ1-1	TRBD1	TGTGCCAGCAGTTCGGGCGGACAGGGGCCGGGTACTGAAGCTTTCTTT	CASSSGGQGPGTEAFF
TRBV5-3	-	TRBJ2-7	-	TGTGCCAGAAGCTACCCAGGATCCTACGAGCAGTACTTC	CARSYPGSYEQYF
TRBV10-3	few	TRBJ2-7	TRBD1	TGTGCCATCAGTGATCCCGGGACAGGGATCTACGAGCAGTACTTC	CAISDPGTGIYEQYF
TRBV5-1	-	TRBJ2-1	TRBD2	TGCGCCAGCAGCGGAATAGCGGGAGGAAGGAATGAGCAGTTCTTC	CASSGIAGGRNEQFF
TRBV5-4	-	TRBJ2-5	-	TGTGCCAGCAGCTTGGCGGAGACCCAGTACTTC	CASSLAETQYF
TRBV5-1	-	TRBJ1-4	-	TGCGCCAGCAGCTTGGAGGGGTCGGGTAATGAAAAACTGTTTTTT	CASSLEGSGNEKLFF
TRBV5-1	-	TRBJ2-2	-	TGCGCCAGCAGCGCGGGCCAGAACACCGGGGAGCTGTTTTTT	CASSAGQNTGELFF
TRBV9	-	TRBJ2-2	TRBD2	TGTGCCAGCAACGGACTAGCGGGGACGAACACCGGGGAGCTGTTTTTT	CASNGLAGTNTGELFF
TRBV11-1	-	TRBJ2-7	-	TGTGCCAGCAGCTTAGGGGTCCGGGAGACGGAAGAGCAGTACTTC	CASSLGVRETEEQYF
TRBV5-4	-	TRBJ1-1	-	TGTGCCAGCAGCTTGGTATTGAACACTGAAGCTTTCTTT	CASSLVLNTEAFF
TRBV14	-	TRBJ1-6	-	TGTGCCAGCAGCCAAGTCTCCAGTTCACCCCTCCACTTT	CASSQVSSSPLHF
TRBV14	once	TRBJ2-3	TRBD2	TGTGCCAGCAGCGCGAAGTCAGGGACTAAACTCAGCACAGATACGCAGTATTTT	CASSAKSGTKLSTDTQYF
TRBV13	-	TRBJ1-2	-	TGTGCCAGCAGCTCAACTTATCGACAGCGAGCTAACTATGGCTACACCTTC	CASSSTYRQRANYGYTF
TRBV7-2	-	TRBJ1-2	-	TGTGCCAGCAGCCGGACGGCGGGGGTGGGGCGGGGCTACACCTTC	CASSRTAGVGRGYTF
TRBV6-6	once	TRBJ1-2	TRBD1	TGTGCCAGCAGTAAACGGGACAGGGGGAACTATGGCTACACCTTC	CASSKRDRGNYGYTF
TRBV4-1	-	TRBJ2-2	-	TGCGCCAGCAGCCAAAGCCGGGGGGCCTGGACCGGGGAGCTGTTTTTT	CASSQSRGAWTGELFF
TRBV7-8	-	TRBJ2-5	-	TGTGCCAGCAGCCTACTATATCAGCAAGAGACCCAGTACTTC	CASSLLYQQETQYF
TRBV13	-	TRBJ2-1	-	TGTGCCAGCAGAACCAGGGCTCCTGAGCAGTTCTTC	CASRTRAPEQFF
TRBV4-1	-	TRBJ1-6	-	TGCGCCAGCAGCCTCTCAACACAAGTCTCCTATAATTCACCCCTCCACTTT	CASSLSTQVSYNSPLHF
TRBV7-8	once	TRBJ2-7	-	TGTGCCAGCACCCCTCGGGCAGGGGTGTACGAGCAGTACTTC	CASTPRAGVYEQYF
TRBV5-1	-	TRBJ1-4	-	TGCGCCAGCAGCTTGGCCTCCAGTGAAAAACTGTTTTTT	CASSLASSEKLFF
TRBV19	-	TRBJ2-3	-	TGTGCCAGCAGTCCCTTCCGGGGGACAGATACGCAGTATTTT	CASSPFRGTDTQYF
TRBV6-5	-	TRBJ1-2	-	TGTGCCAGCAGACTTCACAGGGACTATGGCTACACCTTC	CASRLHRDYGYTF